These 30 T cell receptor beta chains share one sample of origin, sequenced in a study of identical twins. TCRdb analysed the 5' RACE reads with MiXCR anew, one entry per CDR3 protein. The table includes 280,000 or so distinct CDR3 sequences, more than 6.5% detected once. These data were also filed under a second study, of yellow fever vaccine responses in identical twins.

Input material: memory (CD45RO+) T cells sorted from blood. These receptors were collected from a woman younger than 35 in good health.

This clonotype has ten or more counts. The chain uses TRBV28 and TRBJ2-7, with 7 bases aligning to TRBD1. Per germline, CDR1 MDHEN and CDR2 SYDVKM. This CDR3 region has 16 residues. The J segment lost 3 bases and the V segment lost 4 bases, leaving 12 bases of the junction unmatched. The CDR3: CASSSTGQASHYEQYF. The CDR3 DNA reads as TGTGCCAGCAGTTCGACCGGACAGGCCTCACACTACGAGCAGTACTTC.

This clonotype showed up just a few times. The genes are TRBV20-1 and TRBJ2-5; 9 bases line up with TRBD2. J lost 6 bases, V lost 2 bases, and 10 bases had no gene match. The germline V gene encodes CDR1 DFQATT and CDR2 SNEGSKA (reference sequence). CDR3 length equals 15 residues. The CDR3 sequence: CSARPPAGGLKTQYF. CDR3 coding DNA: TGCAGTGCTAGACCCCCCGCGGGAGGGCTAAAGACCCAGTACTTC.

This clonotype was seen repeatedly, ten times or more. This chain joins TRBV25-1 and TRBJ1-5; TRBD1 might be the D (5 bases). Germline V gene lookup returns CDR1 MGHDK and CDR2 SYGVNS. The CDR3 contains 15 residues. The V end lost 4 bases, the J end lost 0 bases, and 10 bases lay between the germline ends. The CDR3 sequence: CASSGDEASNQPQHF. The CDR3 DNA is TGTGCCAGCAGTGGGGACGAGGCTAGCAATCAGCCCCAGCATTTT. Full variable domain (remainder filled in from reference TRBV25-1 and TRBJ1-5): EADIYQTPRYLVIGTGKKITLECSQTMGHDKMYWYQQDPGMELHLIHYSYGVNSTEKGDLSSESTVSRIRTEHFPLTLESARPSHTSQYLCASSGDEASNQPQHFGDGTRLSIL.

In its sample, this clonotype was seen a few times. This chain connects TRBV2 to TRBJ2-3; TRBD1 matches at 9 bases. V lost 6 bases and J lost 6; bases outside the gene matches: 7. The CDR3 contains 14 residues. Germline CDR1 reads SNHLY; CDR2 reads FYNNEI. CDR3 sequence: CASSGTGIFDTQYF. The CDR3 DNA reads TGTGCCAGCAGCGGGACAGGGATTTTTGATACGCAGTATTTT.

This clonotype was counted at least ten times. This chain links TRBV18 with TRBJ2-5, with a tentative D call TRBD2 (5 bases). This CDR3 is 14 amino acids long. The V gene's germline CDR1 is KGHSH and CDR2 LQKENI. Trimming took off 2 bases at V and 2 bases at J, with 9 bases between the two ends. CDR3 protein: CASSPRRRQETQYF. The CDR3 DNA follows: TGTGCCAGCTCACCAAGGCGGAGGCAAGAGACCCAGTACTTC.

The chain joins TRBV5-4 to TRBJ1-6; the D gene is possibly TRBD1 (5 bases). Germline CDR1 and CDR2: SGHNT and YYREEE (reference sequence). The CDR3 totals 14 residues. V gave up 1 base and J gave up 6 bases, with 8 bases separating them. CDR3 DNA: TGTGCCAGCAGCTTGTATAGGGGTAATTCACCCCTCCACTTT. It specifies CASSLYRGNSPLHF.

This clonotype came up many times. This chain links TRBV12-3 or TRBV12-4 with TRBJ1-4; no definite D call. Trimming removed 1 base at V and 9 bases at J, with 9 bases between. The CDR3 length is 13 residues. CDR3 sequence reads: CASSLGRAQKLFF. The DNA for the CDR3 is TGTGCCAGCAGTTTAGGGAGGGCACAAAAACTGTTTTTT.

This clonotype was counted ten times or more. A single base separates this from a much larger clone, so it may be a read error. This chain links TRBV12-3 or TRBV12-4 with TRBJ2-3, with D unclear. This CDR3 has 11 residues. Trimming pared 7 bases from V and 2 bases from J, leaving 4 bases between. The CDR3 loop is CASTLTDTQYF. In DNA, the CDR3 is TGTGCCAGCACCCTCACAGATACGCAGTATTTT.

This clonotype has a count of ten or more. The V gene is TRBV5-1, the J gene TRBJ1-1, with 8 bases matching TRBD1. The CDR3 spans 17 residues. Losses at the gene ends were 4 bases for V and 3 bases for J; bases not matched to a gene: 14. Looked up from germline, CDR1 is SGHRS and CDR2 is YFSETQ. The DNA of the CDR3 is TGCGCCAGCAGCCTCATGGACAGGGACTGGACCTACACTGAAGCTTTCTTT. Encoded protein: CASSLMDRDWTYTEAFF.

The chain recombines TRBV18 with TRBJ2-2; TRBD2 is a possible D gene (5 bases). Trimming stripped 1 base from V and 1 base from J, with 10 bases between. Germline CDR1 is KGHSH and CDR2 is LQKENI. The CDR3 totals 16 residues. The CDR3 DNA is TGTGCCAGCTCACCACAGGTGACTAAGAACACCGGGGAGCTGTTTTTT. Translated: CASSPQVTKNTGELFF. Full variable domain (rest looked up from reference TRBV18 and TRBJ2-2): NAGVMQNPRHLVRRRGQEARLRCSPMKGHSHVYWYRQLPEEGLKFMVYLQKENIIDESGMPKERFSAEFPKEGPSILRIQQVVRGDSAAYFCASSPQVTKNTGELFFGEGSRLTVL.

J is TRBJ2-1 and V is TRBV6-1; tentative D call: TRBD1 (5 bases). V gave up 7 bases and J gave up 7 bases, with 26 bases separating them. CDR1 MNHNS and CDR2 SASEGT come from the germline V gene. The CDR3 sequence is 17 residues long. The CDR3 here is CASTSNRPRVLLNEQFF. CDR3 in DNA: TGTGCCAGCACCTCAAATCGGCCCAGGGTCCTTCTGAATGAGCAGTTCTTC.

This clonotype has just a few counts. CDR3 DNA: TGTGCCAGCAGCCTCGCGGGGCGGAACACTGAAGCTTTCTTT. This translates into CASSLAGRNTEAFF. The chain carries TRBV7-8 and TRBJ1-1, with D possibly TRBD1 on 5 matching bases. This CDR3 spans 14 amino acids. Trimming left V 5 bases short and J 1 base short, with 11 bases between. CDR1 is SGHVS and CDR2 is FQNEAQ in the germline V gene.

This clonotype was seen ten or more times. The CDR3 here is CASKLGSGSNYEQYF. CDR3 DNA: TGTGCCAGCAAGCTTGGGTCAGGGTCTAACTACGAGCAGTACTTC. The chain employs TRBV11-2 and TRBJ2-7; D might be TRBD1 (5 bases). CDR1 is SGHAT and CDR2 is FQNNGV in the germline V gene. There are 15 residues in the CDR3. The V and J ends lost 7 bases and 3 bases respectively, with 19 bases between them.

This clonotype was counted a single time. V and J are TRBV18 and TRBJ1-4; D ambiguous. In germline, CDR1 is KGHSH, CDR2 LQKENI. V lost 4 bases to trimming and J lost 5 bases, with 8 bases between them. CDR3 length equals 13 residues. The DNA for the CDR3 is TGTGCCAGCTCACTGGACGTGAATGAAAAACTGTTTTTT. It translates to CASSLDVNEKLFF.

The V gene is TRBV29-1, the J gene TRBJ1-2; D may be TRBD1 (5 bases). The ends were cut back, 6 bases at V and 6 bases at J, with 23 bases in the middle. Germline loops: CDR1 SQVTM, CDR2 ANQGSEA. The CDR3 has 15 amino acids. Here the CDR3 DNA reads TGCAGCGTCACAGCTTCTGGGGGAAATGGGAATGGCTACACCTTC. Amino acid sequence: CSVTASGGNGNGYTF.

This clonotype showed up many times. The CDR3 DNA reads as TGTGCCAGCAGTTTAGGCGGGCATGAGCAGTTCTTC. Amino acids: CASSLGGHEQFF. V usage is TRBV12-3 or TRBV12-4 and J usage is TRBJ2-1; the D gene is possibly TRBD2 (5 bases). The CDR3 has 12 amino acids. V dropped 1 base and J dropped 8 bases, with 6 bases sitting between them.

This clonotype has a handful of counts. The chain links TRBV27 to TRBJ2-3, with TRBD1 identical over 8 bases. Germline lookup yields CDR1 MNHEY and CDR2 SMNVEV (reference sequence). V shed 5 bases, J shed 3 bases, and the junction held 7 bases outside the gene matches. The CDR3 length is 15 residues. The CDR3 region has the DNA TGTGCCAGCAGTACTAGACAGGGGTGGACAGATACGCAGTATTTT. It is translated as CASSTRQGWTDTQYF.

In its sample, this clonotype was seen a few times. This sequence joins TRBV2 and TRBJ1-3, with D maybe TRBD1 (5 bases). CDR1 and CDR2 (germline): SNHLY, FYNNEI. CDR3 size: 15 residues. The germline V and J ends were trimmed by 6 bases and 0 bases, with 12 bases remaining between them. The CDR3 sequence: CASRPDGGSGNTIYF. In DNA form, the CDR3 reads TGTGCCAGCAGACCCGATGGGGGCTCTGGAAACACCATATATTTT.

This chain links TRBV27 with TRBJ2-1, with D possibly TRBD1 on 6 matching bases. Trimming removed 3 bases at V and 0 bases at J, with 12 bases between. This CDR3 is built from 16 residues. The V gene's germline CDR1 is MNHEY and CDR2 SMNVEV (reference sequence). CDR3 protein: CASSFRGQISYNEQFF. For the CDR3, the DNA is TGTGCCAGCAGTTTCCGCGGACAGATCTCCTACAATGAGCAGTTCTTC.

The sample holds many counts of this clonotype. This chain joins TRBV3-1 and TRBJ2-7; 12 positions match TRBD2. The germline CDR1 and CDR2 sequences are LGHDT and YNNKEL (reference sequence). Trimming took 5 bases from V and 3 from J; bases not matched to a gene: 2. The CDR3 covers 14 residues. The CDR3 nucleotides read TGTGCCAGCAGCGAGACTAGCGGGAGCTACGAGCAGTACTTC. Amino acid sequence: CASSETSGSYEQYF.

The chain employs TRBV5-6 and TRBJ1-2; D unclear. Germline CDR1 SGHDT, CDR2 YYEEEE. CDR3 size: 12 residues. Trimming shortened V by 3 bases and J by 10 bases, and 13 bases separated the two germline ends. The CDR3 nucleotides are TGTGCCAGCAGCTGGGAGTTAAGCTACTACACCTTC. Protein product: CASSWELSYYTF. The whole variable domain, remainder taken from reference TRBV5-6 and TRBJ1-2, is DAGVTQSPTHLIKTRGQQVTLRCSPKSGHDTVSWYQQALGQGPQFIFQYYEEEERQRGNFPDRFSGHQFPNYSSELNVNALLLGDSALYLCASSWELSYYTFGSGTRLTVV.

This clonotype has just a few counts. This rearrangement joins TRBV27 to TRBJ2-2; 9 bases are shared with TRBD2. Germline V gene sequence: CDR1 MNHEY, CDR2 SMNVEV (reference sequence). The trim removed 7 bases at V and 4 bases at J, leaving 13 bases unmatched. The CDR3 sequence is 17 residues long. The DNA of the CDR3 is TGTGCCAGCAAGGCCTTTGCGGGAGGGTCGAGCACCGGGGAGCTGTTTTTT. Its protein product is CASKAFAGGSSTGELFF.

The CDR3 region is CASSSTSGSFGGMHIQYF. CDR3 in DNA: TGTGCCAGCAGTTCAACTAGCGGGAGTTTCGGAGGGATGCACATTCAGTACTTC. The V gene is TRBV12-3 or TRBV12-4, the J gene TRBJ2-4; the match to TRBD2 covers 11 bases. After removal of 4 bases from V and 8 bases from J, the junction contained 16 bases not matched to a gene. The CDR3 sequence is 18 residues long.

There are many counts of this clonotype. V gene TRBV10-3 combines with J gene TRBJ2-2; TRBD2 aligns across 13 bases. Germline CDR1 reads ENHRY; CDR2 reads SYGVKD. The CDR3 length is 17 residues. The V segment lost 2 bases and the J segment 4 bases; nucleotides outside the gene matches: 4. CDR3 DNA sequence: TGTGCCATCAGTGAGCCGGGGACTAGCGGGGCCACCGGGGAGCTGTTTTTT. Translating it yields CAISEPGTSGATGELFF.

This clonotype was seen repeatedly, ten times or more. This chain connects TRBV6-1 to TRBJ1-5, with a possible D match to TRBD1 (6 bases). Germline CDR1 reads MNHNS; CDR2 reads SASEGT. The CDR3 runs to 14 residues. V lost 7 bases to trimming and J lost 7 bases, with 17 bases between them. The CDR3 reads CASTLGQTRQPQHF. CDR3 coding DNA: TGTGCCAGCACCCTCGGACAGACCCGGCAGCCCCAGCATTTT.

The chain links TRBV7-9 to TRBJ2-1, with 9 bases fitting TRBD2. This CDR3 is 14 amino acids long. Unmatched junction bases numbered 4, after V lost 3 bases and J lost 7 bases. Per the germline V gene, CDR1 is SEHNR and CDR2 is FQNEAQ (reference sequence). The CDR3 sequence is CASSLTSGLNEQFF. For the CDR3, the DNA is TGTGCCAGCAGCTTGACTAGCGGCCTAAATGAGCAGTTCTTC.

This clonotype has ten or more counts. The rearrangement uses TRBV4-1 and TRBJ2-1, with D perhaps matching TRBD2 (5 bases). CDR1 and CDR2 from the germline V gene are MGHRA and YSYEKL. The CDR3 is 15 amino acids. V was cut by 1 base and J by 4 bases, with 11 bases left in between. The CDR3 DNA follows: TGCGCCAGCAGCCAAGGGGGTAGCGTTTACAATGAGCAGTTCTTC. Translating gives CASSQGGSVYNEQFF.

The chain combines TRBV13 with TRBJ1-4; D remains unclear. Trimming pared 5 bases from V and 0 bases from J, leaving 10 bases between. Germline CDR1 PRHDT, CDR2 FYEKMQ (reference sequence). The CDR3 has 15 amino acids. The chain's CDR3 is CASSPRIATNEKLFF. The CDR3 region has the DNA TGTGCCAGCAGCCCGCGGATAGCAACTAATGAAAAACTGTTTTTT.

This clonotype came up a few times. This rearrangement joins TRBV6-1 to TRBJ2-7; the D gene is possibly TRBD1 (6 bases). The germline V gene has CDR1 MNHNS and CDR2 SASEGT. This CDR3 contains 14 residues. Trimming shortened V by 6 bases and J by 2 bases, and 14 bases separated the two germline ends. This chain's CDR3 is CASSSQGSTYEQYV. The CDR3, as DNA: TGTGCCAGCAGCTCACAGGGTTCCACCTACGAGCAGTACGTC.

This chain links TRBV5-1 with TRBJ1-5; D might be TRBD1 (5 bases). CDR3 length: 16 amino acids. Trimming cost V 8 bases and J 0 bases, with 18 bases left between them. Germline V gene sequence: CDR1 SGHRS, CDR2 YFSETQ. The CDR3 region is CASGHAGQYSNQPQHF. CDR3 DNA: TGCGCCAGTGGGCACGCAGGGCAATATAGCAATCAGCCCCAGCATTTT.